This TCR beta chain is drawn from a study of T cells in Graves' hyperthyroidism and ophthalmopathy. Study outcomes and limitations: The model anticipated ophthalmopathy a median about 7 months pre-onset.

RNA transcripts provided the source from which TCR beta CDR3 regions were amplified. HTBI primers were employed in a first-round RT-PCR of the TCR CDR3. From the multiplex PCR reads, TCRdb called clonotypes with MiXCR, one entry per CDR3 protein. This table holds approximately 690,000 distinct CDR3 sequences, around 15% found once. In this sample, this clonotype turned up many times. What it binds is unknown. The CDR3 has 15 amino acids. Per the germline V gene, CDR1 is PRHDT and CDR2 is FYEKMQ (reference sequence). V lost 6 bases to trimming and J lost 5 bases; unmatched junction nucleotides: 12. This sequence was found in a woman aged 45-60 years with Graves' ophthalmopathy. The sample was blood. The gene calls are TRBV13 and TRBJ2-7, with 8 bases identical to TRBD1. The CDR3 DNA reads as TGTGCCAGCAGTCTAGCCCGCAGGGGGCTTCACGAGCAGTACTTC. Amino acids: CASSLARRGLHEQYF.